The 9 T cell receptor beta chains given below trace back to one sample, sequenced in a study of beta chain features in type 1 diabetes. Sequencing targeted expressed TCRB transcripts, as all isolated RNA had been reverse transcribed. Method: immunoSEQ multiplex PCR; TCRdb's copy keeps in-frame clones and lacks some. The table shows a few hundred thousand clones, with about 20% occurring only once. Regarding the study as a whole: Within each of all four CD4+ subsets, Type 1 diabetes patients had TCRB CDR3s that were moderately but significantly shorter.

What these receptors recognize is not known. What was sequenced was naive CD4+ T cells from blood. The receptors were gathered from a woman in her forties with type 1 diabetes.

The gene calls are TRBV7-3 and TRBJ2-3, with TRBD1 matching 8 bases. The germline V gene encodes CDR1 SGHTA and CDR2 FQGTGA. Losses at the gene ends were 5 bases for V and 5 bases for J; bases not matched to a gene: 3. The CDR3 has 13 residues. The CDR3 reads CASSPGTGDTQYF. CDR3 in DNA: TGTGCCAGCAGCCCTGGGACAGGAGATACGCAGTATTTT.

Note on this clone: Other DNA variants within this sample encode the same CDR3. The chain joins TRBV30 to TRBJ1-2, with 8 positions matching TRBD1. Germline V CDR1 and CDR2: GTSNPN, SVGIG (reference sequence). The J segment lost 4 bases and the V segment lost 1 base, leaving 2 bases of the junction unmatched. The CDR3 loop spans 13 amino acids. The CDR3 DNA reads as TGTGCCTGGAGTGAAGACAGGGGCTATGGCTACACCTTC. It encodes CAWSEDRGYGYTF. Looking up the rest from reference TRBV30 and TRBJ1-2 gives the full variable domain: SQTIHQWPATLVQPVGSPLSLECTVEGTSNPNLYWYRQAAGRGLQLLFYSVGIGQISSEVPQNLSASRPQDRQFILSSKKLLLSDSGFYLCAWSEDRGYGYTFGSGTRLTVV.

The chain is built from TRBV19 and TRBJ1-2; TRBD1 might be the D (5 bases). The CDR3 covers 14 residues. V lost 5 bases and J lost 8, with 18 bases in between. CDR1 is LNHDA, CDR2 SQIVND, per germline (reference sequence). CDR3 residues: CASSPRDLREGYTF. The CDR3 DNA sequence: TGTGCCAGTAGTCCGCGGGACCTGCGGGAAGGCTACACCTTC.

The CDR3 region has the DNA TGTGCCAGCAGTTCGCCCGGGACAGGGACTGTCTATGGCTACACCTTC. It is translated as CASSSPGTGTVYGYTF. This rearrangement joins TRBV28 to TRBJ1-2, with TRBD1 matching 9 bases. The germline gives CDR1 MDHEN, CDR2 SYDVKM. With 4 bases clipped from V and 4 bases from J, the junction kept 10 bases outside the gene matches. The CDR3 is 16 residues long.

This clone showed up just a few times. The V and J genes are TRBV5-4 and TRBJ2-1, with 11 bases matching TRBD2. The V gene's germline CDR1 is SGHNT and CDR2 YYREEE (reference sequence). J lost 3 bases, V lost 5 bases, and 7 bases had no gene match. The CDR3 is 16 residues long. The CDR3 DNA reads as TGTGCCAGCAGTTCGGGGACTAGCGGAAGCTACAATGAGCAGTTCTTC. Protein product: CASSSGTSGSYNEQFF.

This clone appeared a few times. The rearrangement joins TRBV5-4 to TRBJ2-2; 9 bases align to TRBD2. The V gene's germline CDR1 is SGHNT and CDR2 YYREEE (reference sequence). Trimming cost V 4 bases and J 4 bases; bases outside gene matches: 8. The CDR3 has 16 amino acids. The CDR3 DNA follows: TGTGCCAGCAGCCCTAGCGGGGCCTATGCCACCGGGGAGCTGTTTTTT. This encodes CASSPSGAYATGELFF.

The chain combines TRBV7-2 with TRBJ2-5, with a tentative D call TRBD1 (5 bases). Trimming left V 2 bases short and J 1 base short, with 8 bases between. CDR3 length: 14 amino acids. From germline, CDR1 is SGHTA and CDR2 FQGNSA. The CDR3 DNA reads as TGTGCCAGCAGCTTACTGACAGCCCAAGAGACCCAGTACTTC. Its protein product is CASSLLTAQETQYF.

The V gene is TRBV27, the J gene TRBJ2-1; tentative D call: TRBD2 (6 bases). Germline V gene data show CDR1 as MNHEY and CDR2 as SMNVEV (reference sequence). Trimming removed 4 bases at V and 8 bases at J, with 18 bases between. There are 15 residues in the CDR3. The CDR3 sequence: CASSSWGGRRDEQFF. The DNA of the CDR3 is TGTGCCAGCAGTTCGTGGGGAGGCCGTAGAGATGAGCAGTTCTTC.

This chain joins TRBV30 and TRBJ2-5; D is perhaps TRBD2 (7 bases). This CDR3 spans 11 amino acids. V was trimmed by 8 bases and J by 4 bases, leaving 11 bases between them. The V gene's germline CDR1 is GTSNPN and CDR2 SVGIG (reference sequence). CDR3 bases: TGTGCCGGGGGGGGCGGAGAGACCCAGTACTTC. This gives the protein CAGGGGETQYF.